One sample yielded the 22 T cell receptor beta chains listed below, sequenced in a study of tumor-infiltrating lymphocytes in primary liver carcinoma. With around 520 ng total RNA as template and a constant-region primer, TCR beta cDNA was made. Employing slightly modified ARM-PCR, three nested multiplex PCR rounds were run, and these gave rise to the TCR beta libraries. A C-beta reverse primer was combined with TRBV1-TRBV30 forward primers in the first two PCR rounds, and each round had 10 cycles. MiXCR, applied by TCRdb to the multiplex PCR reads, yields one record per CDR3 protein. The table has some 190,000 distinct CDR3 sequences, 60% seen once. For blood RNA, unsorted whole blood served as the source, and germline DNA was extracted too. Material: peripheral blood. The receptor source for this set is a middle-aged man with primary liver carcinoma and hepatitis B virus infection.

The V call is TRBV12-3 or TRBV12-4, the J call TRBJ2-4; TRBD1 agrees at 7 bases. J gave up 9 bases and V 3 bases, and 11 bases lay outside the gene matches. This CDR3 region has 15 residues. The CDR3, as DNA: TGTGCCAGCAGTTTGTCGGCAGGGGGTGGAAGCATTCAGTACTTC. This translates into CASSLSAGGGSIQYF.

This clonotype appeared many times. CDR3 region: CASSSNRLVVQETQYF. In nucleotides, the CDR3 is TGTGCCAGCAGTTCAAACCGACTCGTTGTGCAAGAGACCCAGTACTTC. The chain couples TRBV12-3 or TRBV12-4 to TRBJ2-5; D call uncertain. Trimming cost V 4 bases and J 2 bases, with 17 bases left between them. The CDR3 is made up of 16 amino acids.

About this clonotype: Sequence at one end of the junction differs from germline and may be a read error. The chain combines TRBV5-1 with TRBJ2-1, with unresolved D. The germline V gene encodes CDR1 SGHRS and CDR2 YFSETQ. The length of the CDR3 is 12 residues. Here the CDR3 DNA reads TGCGCCCGCAGCATACAACAATATGAGCAGTTCTTC. This gives the protein CARSIQQYEQFF. The full variable domain, rest sourced from reference TRBV5-1 and TRBJ2-1, is KAGVTQTPRYLIKTRGQQVTLSCSPISGHRSVSWYQQTPGQGLQFLFEYFSETQRNKGNFPGRFSGRQFSNSRSEMNVSTLELGDSALYLCARSIQQYEQFFGPGTRLTVL.

This clonotype was seen a few times. This chain uses TRBV7-9 with TRBJ2-3, with unresolved D. Between the trimmed V and J ends, which lost 5 bases and 5 bases, there was a span of 11 bases. The CDR3 runs to 13 residues. From germline, CDR1 is SEHNR and CDR2 FQNEAQ (reference sequence). CDR3 in amino acids: CASSPRYQDTQYF. As DNA, the CDR3 is TGTGCCAGCAGCCCCCGGTACCAAGATACGCAGTATTTT.

This clonotype has at least ten counts. The CDR3 region has the DNA TGTGCCAGCAGCTTAGATCCTAGCGGGACCTACGAGCAGTACTTC. Its translation: CASSLDPSGTYEQYF. The genes are TRBV11-2 and TRBJ2-7, with 9 bases fitting TRBD2. With V trimmed by 0 bases and J by 2 bases, 2 bases remained unmatched. The CDR3 runs 15 residues. Germline loops: CDR1 SGHAT, CDR2 FQNNGV. Looking up the rest from reference TRBV11-2 and TRBJ2-7 gives the full variable domain: EAGVAQSPRYKIIEKRQSVAFWCNPISGHATLYWYQQILGQGPKLLIQFQNNGVVDDSQLPKDRFSAERLKGVDSTLKIQPAKLEDSAVYLCASSLDPSGTYEQYFGPGTRLTVT.

This clonotype was seen only a few times. This chain joins TRBV6-5 and TRBJ2-1; TRBD1 might be the D (6 bases). The ends were cut back, 6 bases at V and 6 bases at J, with 12 bases in the middle. The germline V gene has CDR1 MNHEY and CDR2 SVGAGI. The CDR3 is 13 residues long. The CDR3, as DNA: TGTGCCAGCAGCTTACAGGGAGTCAATGAGCAGTTCTTC. This gives the protein CASSLQGVNEQFF.

The table lists this clonotype with many counts. The genes are TRBV11-2 and TRBJ2-7, with D possibly TRBD1 on 6 matching bases. Looked up from germline, CDR1 is SGHAT and CDR2 is FQNNGV. Trimming cost V 0 bases and J 6 bases, with 15 bases left between them. The CDR3 runs to 15 residues. The CDR3 loop is CASSLDPLQGSEQYF. CDR3 DNA: TGTGCCAGCAGCTTAGATCCCCTACAGGGAAGCGAGCAGTACTTC.

V gene TRBV12-3 or TRBV12-4 combines with J gene TRBJ2-3; the match to TRBD2 covers 13 bases. The CDR3 has 16 amino acids. Trimming at V came to 5 bases and at J to 12 bases, leaving 14 bases not matched to a gene. The CDR3 region has the DNA TGTGCCAGCAGTCTACGACTAGCGGGGGGCCCGGGTACACAGTATTTT. It specifies CASSLRLAGGPGTQYF.

Only one count was recorded for this clonotype. The rearrangement joins TRBV29-1 to TRBJ2-2; no reliable D call. There are 15 residues in the CDR3. Germline CDR1 SQVTM, CDR2 ANQGSEA. V was trimmed by 8 bases and J by 1 base, leaving 17 bases between them. CDR3 bases: TGCAGCATTGGATTGGTAGCAGGGAACACCGGGGAGCTGTTTTTT. It codes for CSIGLVAGNTGELFF.

The V and J genes are TRBV11-2 and TRBJ2-2; D may be TRBD2 (5 bases). V lost 5 bases to trimming and J lost 6 bases, with 16 bases between them. The CDR3 consists of 15 residues. CDR1 is SGHAT and CDR2 is FQNNGV in the germline V gene. CDR3 protein: CASSRTATKAGELFF. The DNA for the CDR3 is TGTGCCAGCAGCCGGACTGCTACGAAGGCCGGGGAGCTGTTTTTT.

This rearrangement joins TRBV11-2 to TRBJ2-1; TRBD2 matches at 14 bases. This CDR3 has 17 residues. CDR1 is SGHAT, CDR2 FQNNGV, per germline. V was pared by 5 bases and J by 8 bases, with 11 bases of the junction left unmatched. CDR3 residues: CASSRRLAGGPGDEQFF. The CDR3 DNA follows: TGTGCCAGCAGCAGGAGACTAGCGGGAGGGCCGGGGGATGAGCAGTTCTTC.

The chain couples TRBV11-2 to TRBJ2-1; D may be TRBD1 or TRBD2 (5 bases each). The CDR3 spans 19 residues. V was shortened by 3 bases and J by 1 base, with 22 bases between the two germline ends. Germline-derived CDR1 and CDR2 are SGHAT and FQNNGV. The CDR3 DNA reads as TGTGCCAGCAGCTTGGGGACGGGGTCTAGCTCAAGGTCCTACAATGAGCAGTTCTTC. Encoded protein: CASSLGTGSSSRSYNEQFF.

The genes are TRBV7-9 and TRBJ2-2; D might be TRBD1 (5 bases). Germline V gene sequence: CDR1 SEHNR, CDR2 FQNEAQ (reference sequence). The V end lost 4 bases, the J end lost 7 bases, and 7 bases lay between the germline ends. The CDR3 sequence is 12 residues long. CDR3 nucleotide sequence: TGTGCCAGCAGCTACACAGGCGGGGAGCTGTTTTTT. This translates into CASSYTGGELFF.

In the case of this clonotype: Germline and junction disagree at one end, which may indicate a read error. The J gene is TRBJ2-3, the V gene TRBV4-2; D possibly corresponds to TRBD2 (6 bases). CDR1 is LGHNA, CDR2 YNFKEQ, per germline. The CDR3 sequence is 18 residues long. The CDR3 sequence: CPSSQGPRPGVGLDTQYF. The CDR3 nucleotides are TGTCCCAGCAGCCAAGGACCCCGCCCGGGAGTCGGTTTAGATACGCAGTATTTT.

The chain has TRBV14 and TRBJ2-1, with D perhaps TRBD1 or TRBD2 (5 bases each). CDR3 length: 15 amino acids. Germline V gives CDR1 SGHDN, CDR2 FVKESK. V lost 5 bases and J lost 4, with 15 bases in between. CDR3 protein: CASSFGASPYNEQFF. For the CDR3, the DNA is TGTGCCAGCAGCTTCGGGGCGAGCCCATACAATGAGCAGTTCTTC.

V and J are TRBV4-1 and TRBJ1-2, with no clear D. Per germline, CDR1 MGHRA and CDR2 YSYEKL. The CDR3 contains 14 residues. Between the trimmed V and J ends, which lost 0 bases and 6 bases, there was a span of 11 bases. CDR3 in amino acids: CASSQDYTAHGYTF. In DNA form, the CDR3 reads TGCGCCAGCAGCCAAGATTATACAGCCCATGGCTACACCTTC.

The chain joins TRBV10-2 to TRBJ2-7, with D maybe TRBD2 (6 bases). Trimming left V 5 bases short and J 3 bases short, with 17 bases between. The germline V gene has CDR1 WSHSY and CDR2 SAAADI. The CDR3 consists of 15 residues. The CDR3 protein is CASSMGGGHNYEQYF. DNA for the CDR3: TGCGCCAGCAGTATGGGGGGAGGACACAACTACGAGCAGTACTTC.

With regard to this clonotype: One junction end does not reproduce the germline sequence, and a read error may be involved. The chain uses TRBV6-6 and TRBJ2-7; 10 positions agree with TRBD2. The V gene's germline CDR1 is MNHNY and CDR2 SVGAGI (reference sequence). CDR3 length: 14 residues. In DNA, the CDR3 is TGTACCAGCAGTAGGGCTAGCGGGAGTTACGAGCAGTACTTC. This codes for CTSSRASGSYEQYF.

There are a few counts of this clonotype. The chain links TRBV6-5 to TRBJ2-7; D might be TRBD1 or TRBD2, each matching 5 bases. CDR1 and CDR2 from the germline V gene are MNHEY and SVGAGI. V lost 5 bases and J 2 bases, leaving 16 bases between the germline ends. The length of the CDR3 is 15 residues. The CDR3 DNA sequence: TGTGCCAGCAGTGGTGGGGGACGGGATGCCTACGAGCAGTACTTC. This translates into CASSGGGRDAYEQYF.

With respect to this clonotype: At one of its ends the junction is not consistent with the germline gene, which may arise from a read error. V and J are TRBV4-1 and TRBJ2-2, with unresolved D. The CDR3 covers 16 residues. Per germline, CDR1 MGHRA and CDR2 YSYEKL. The CDR3 sequence is CASNQGRSVGTGELFF. CDR3 bases: TGCGCCAGCAACCAAGGACGTTCCGTGGGGACCGGGGAGCTGTTTTTT.

The chain carries TRBV5-1 and TRBJ2-1; 7 bases are a match to TRBD2. The trim removed 4 bases at V and 10 bases at J, leaving 5 bases unmatched. Germline V gene lookup returns CDR1 SGHRS and CDR2 YFSETQ. CDR3 length: 12 residues. CDR3 protein: CASSTGTMEQFF. CDR3 in DNA: TGCGCCAGCAGCACCGGGACTATGGAGCAGTTCTTC.

This clonotype was seen a few times. The genes are TRBV29-1 and TRBJ2-7; TRBD1 aligns across 7 bases. This CDR3 is 12 amino acids long. Germline CDR1 reads SQVTM; CDR2 reads ANQGSEA. J lost 5 bases, V lost 7 bases, and 8 bases had no gene match. For the CDR3, the DNA is TGCAGCGGGATAGACAGGGCGAACGAGCAGTACTTC. Translated: CSGIDRANEQYF.